The T cell receptor beta chain described here comes from a study of T cell responses to AZD1222 COVID-19 vaccine. TCRdb's table, derived via immunoSEQ multiplex PCR, lists solely in-frame clones and lacks some. The sample lists approximately 100,000 clones; around 90% were seen once. The study, taken as a whole, reports: Possibly, clonal diversity was underestimated; donors were largely white British and included more females. Baseline seropositivity occurred in only 5 to 7 AZD1222 recipients.

With respect to this clone: Its antigen is undetermined.

V was pared by 4 bases and J by 1 base, with 12 bases of the junction left unmatched. Germline values: CDR1 KGHSH, CDR2 LQKENI. The CDR3 covers 17 residues. The sequencing here drew on peripheral blood, taken on day 0 of AZD1222 vaccination. The sequence derives from an adult in good health. The chain recombines TRBV18 with TRBJ2-7; 8 bases agree with TRBD1. This chain's CDR3 is CASSHVTPRTGSYEQYF. The DNA of the CDR3 is TGTGCCAGCTCACACGTTACGCCTAGGACAGGGTCCTACGAGCAGTACTTC.